This TCR beta chain was retrieved from a study of T cell responses to AZD1222 COVID-19 vaccine. Whole-study context: Analysis merged second doses at about 4 or about 12 weeks. Findings and limits, study-wide: The study identified only a handful of AZD1222 recipients as seropositive at baseline. Mostly white British, mostly female donors; authors suggested clonal diversity may be underestimated. Variant regions that are unmutated are reportedly the target of nearly half of spike-specific TCRs.

Comments on this clone: Its specificity is unknown.

TCRdb's table, derived via immunoSEQ multiplex PCR, lists solely in-frame clones and lacks some. The table includes 150,000 to 200,000 clones, around 94% detected once. The input for sequencing was peripheral blood, taken on day 0 of AZD1222 vaccination. The TCR comes from an adult in good health.

The CDR3 is CASSPHDREEAFF. The CDR3, as DNA: TGTGCCAGCAGTCCTCACGACAGGGAGGAAGCTTTCTTT. The rearrangement uses TRBV27 and TRBJ1-1; TRBD1 aligns across 7 bases. Per the germline V gene, CDR1 is MNHEY and CDR2 is SMNVEV (reference sequence). The length of the CDR3 is 13 residues. Trimming removed 5 bases from V and 8 bases from J; junction bases left unmatched: 8.